Each of the 30 T cell receptor beta chains below was sequenced from the same sample in a study of cytomegalovirus exposure and HLA in healthy donors. Amplification used 60 Vbeta primers and 13 Jbeta primers. The repertoire was sequenced with immunoSEQ multiplex PCR; TCRdb's copy has only in-frame clones and lacks some. The sample contains 200,000 to 300,000 clones, roughly 87% of which appear only once. Source material: PBMCs. The receptor set was obtained from a woman aged 40 to 50 in good health and CMV-seropositive.

This clone has a single count. V usage is TRBV11-2 and J usage is TRBJ1-3; the D gene is possibly TRBD1 (5 bases). The ends were cut back, 1 base at V and 1 base at J, with 8 bases in the middle. The germline CDR1 and CDR2 sequences are SGHAT and FQNNGV. CDR3 length equals 15 residues. The CDR3 sequence: CASSLGSGSGNTIYF. The CDR3 DNA reads as TGTGCCAGCAGCTTAGGTTCAGGGTCTGGAAACACCATATATTTT.

The chain carries TRBV5-1 and TRBJ1-2; D unclear. Trimming left V 1 base short and J 0 bases short, with 13 bases between. This CDR3 has 16 amino acids. Germline values: CDR1 SGHRS, CDR2 YFSETQ. DNA for the CDR3: TGCGCCAGCAGCTTGAAGCCCGGTGATCCTAACTATGGCTACACCTTC. Its protein is CASSLKPGDPNYGYTF.

The V call is TRBV25-1, the J call TRBJ2-5; perhaps TRBD1 as D (6 bases). Trimming stripped 1 base from V and 5 bases from J, with 17 bases between. CDR3 length: 16 residues. The V gene's germline CDR1 is MGHDK and CDR2 SYGVNS. This CDR3 reads CASSELGSTGSETQYF. In DNA form, the CDR3 reads TGTGCCAGCAGTGAATTGGGTAGCACAGGGAGTGAGACCCAGTACTTC.

V is TRBV15 and J is TRBJ1-1; 7 bases match TRBD1. This CDR3 comprises 17 residues. CDR1 LNHNV and CDR2 YYDKDF come from the germline V gene (reference sequence). Trimming removed 0 bases from V and 2 bases from J; junction bases left unmatched: 9. The CDR3 reads CATSRDRAGGRNTEAFF. CDR3 in DNA: TGTGCCACCAGCAGAGATAGGGCAGGGGGTCGAAACACTGAAGCTTTCTTT.

The V and J genes are TRBV5-1 and TRBJ1-1; D is unclear. Germline values: CDR1 SGHRS, CDR2 YFSETQ. With 1 base removed from V and 0 bases from J, the gap between germline ends came to 7 bases. This CDR3 comprises 14 residues. CDR3 residues: CASSLFQVNTEAFF. CDR3 DNA sequence: TGCGCCAGCAGCTTGTTTCAGGTGAACACTGAAGCTTTCTTT.

V is TRBV10-3 and J is TRBJ1-5, with TRBD1 matching 9 bases. This CDR3 is 15 amino acids long. V lost 6 bases, J lost 5 bases, and 8 bases stayed unmatched. In germline, CDR1 is ENHRY, CDR2 SYGVKD. This CDR3 reads CAISRGQGNYQPQHF. CDR3 sequence (DNA): TGTGCCATCAGCCGGGGACAGGGTAATTATCAGCCCCAGCATTTT.

V gene TRBV5-1 combines with J gene TRBJ1-1; the D is unclear. The CDR3 is made up of 15 amino acids. The V end was cut by 4 bases, the J end by 3 bases, with 16 bases between. Germline V gene lookup returns CDR1 SGHRS and CDR2 YFSETQ. The CDR3 loop is CASSTGPSGDTEAFF. The CDR3 DNA sequence: TGCGCCAGCAGCACCGGACCGTCCGGGGACACTGAAGCTTTCTTT. Supplemented by reference TRBV5-1 and TRBJ1-1, the full variable domain reads KAGVTQTPRYLIKTRGQQVTLSCSPISGHRSVSWYQQTPGQGLQFLFEYFSETQRNKGNFPGRFSGRQFSNSRSEMNVSTLELGDSALYLCASSTGPSGDTEAFFGQGTRLTVV.

The chain joins TRBV5-1 to TRBJ1-5, with a tentative D call TRBD1 (6 bases). The CDR3 runs to 16 residues. V lost 0 bases, J lost 6 bases, and 16 bases lay in between. Germline-derived CDR1 and CDR2 are SGHRS and YFSETQ. In DNA form, the CDR3 reads TGCGCCAGCAGCTTGGGGGGTTCGGGGGGCTTTCAGCCCCAGCATTTT. Protein: CASSLGGSGGFQPQHF.

The chain uses TRBV19 and TRBJ1-2; possible D gene TRBD1, 5 bases. The V and J ends lost 1 base and 8 bases respectively, with 14 bases between them. The CDR3 runs 14 residues. From germline, CDR1 is LNHDA and CDR2 SQIVND (reference sequence). Written as DNA, the CDR3 is TGTGCCAGTAGTATAGGGAAAGGGGCGGGAGGCTACACCTTC. This codes for CASSIGKGAGGYTF.

The chain has TRBV7-8 and TRBJ2-5, with 11 bases matching TRBD1. V dropped 5 bases and J dropped 4; count of bases not matched to a gene: 12. This CDR3 contains 17 residues. Germline V gene sequence: CDR1 SGHVS, CDR2 FQNEAQ. Written as DNA, the CDR3 is TGTGCCAGCAGCCCTAGGGTAGGGACAGGGGGAGGAGAGACCCAGTACTTC. This translates into CASSPRVGTGGGETQYF.

V gene TRBV7-2 combines with J gene TRBJ2-7; 10 positions agree with TRBD2. The germline CDR1 and CDR2 sequences are SGHTA and FQGNSA. Unmatched junction bases numbered 7, after V lost 4 bases and J lost 4 bases. This CDR3 comprises 15 residues. CDR3 protein: CASSWTGTSEYEQYF. The CDR3 DNA is TGTGCCAGCAGCTGGACCGGGACTAGCGAGTACGAGCAGTACTTC.

The V and J genes are TRBV2 and TRBJ1-5; possibly TRBD1 for D (6 bases). Germline CDR1 and CDR2: SNHLY and FYNNEI. With 6 bases removed from V and 4 bases from J, the gap between germline ends came to 13 bases. CDR3 length: 14 amino acids. The CDR3 sequence: CASRHREGNQPQHF. CDR3 bases: TGTGCCAGCAGGCACAGGGAAGGAAATCAGCCCCAGCATTTT.

The chain is built from TRBV4-1 and TRBJ2-5; 12 bases map to TRBD2. TRBJ2-7 matches the DNA end more closely, so the J call is doubtful. CDR3 length equals 18 residues. Germline V gene sequence: CDR1 MGHRA, CDR2 YSYEKL. In nucleotides, the CDR3 is TGCGCCAGCAGCCAGGGCCGACTAGCGGGAGAGAACTCCTACGAGCAGTACTTC. Residues: CASSQGRLAGENSYEQYF.

The chain joins TRBV7-9 to TRBJ1-5, with 8 positions matching TRBD1. Losses at the gene ends were 4 bases for V and 1 base for J; bases not matched to a gene: 9. The CDR3 spans 17 residues. Germline loops: CDR1 SEHNR, CDR2 FQNEAQ (reference sequence). The CDR3 loop reads CASSSLGQGASNQPQHF. Here the CDR3 DNA reads TGTGCCAGCAGCTCTCTGGGGCAGGGGGCGAGCAATCAGCCCCAGCATTTT.

This chain joins TRBV19 and TRBJ2-2, with 14 bases identical to TRBD2. Germline V gene sequence: CDR1 LNHDA, CDR2 SQIVND (reference sequence). This CDR3 contains 17 residues. V lost 5 bases and J lost 5; bases outside the gene matches: 7. DNA for the CDR3: TGTGCCAGTAGTGTGACTAGCGGGGGGGCCGGGACCGGGGAGCTGTTTTTT. It is translated as CASSVTSGGAGTGELFF.

The chain links TRBV7-6 to TRBJ1-3; D not resolved. V was trimmed by 5 bases and J by 1 base, leaving 9 bases between them. Per the germline V gene, CDR1 is SGHVS and CDR2 is FNYEAQ. The CDR3 contains 14 residues. CDR3 residues: CASSRTGSGNTIYF. The CDR3 coding sequence is TGTGCCAGCAGCAGAACGGGGTCTGGAAACACCATATATTTT.

J is TRBJ1-4 and V is TRBV19, with a tentative D call TRBD1 (6 bases). The length of the CDR3 is 15 residues. The germline V and J ends were trimmed by 7 bases and 6 bases, with 18 bases remaining between them. CDR1 and CDR2 from the germline V gene are LNHDA and SQIVND (reference sequence). The CDR3 region has the DNA TGTGCCAGTATTGACACAGGGAAGGGGTATGAAAAACTGTTTTTT. Amino acids: CASIDTGKGYEKLFF.

This chain connects TRBV6-6 to TRBJ1-1; perhaps TRBD1 as D (5 bases). V dropped 2 bases and J dropped 11 bases, with 12 bases sitting between them. CDR1 MNHNY and CDR2 SVGAGI come from the germline V gene (reference sequence). The CDR3 is 12 residues long. CDR3 in amino acids: CASSYGQGRAFF. CDR3 bases: TGTGCCAGCAGTTACGGGCAGGGTAGGGCTTTCTTT.

V usage is TRBV27 and J usage is TRBJ1-2, with 9 bases lining up with TRBD1. Germline CDR1 reads MNHEY; CDR2 reads SMNVEV (reference sequence). V lost 3 bases, J lost 11 bases, and 10 bases stayed unmatched. The CDR3 has 14 amino acids. The CDR3 loop reads CASSFLGQGTGYTF. As DNA, the CDR3 is TGTGCCAGCAGTTTCCTGGGACAGGGTACTGGGTACACCTTC.

The chain joins TRBV7-9 to TRBJ1-1; possible D gene TRBD1, 5 bases. Between the trimmed V and J ends, which lost 3 bases and 10 bases, there was a span of 12 bases. Per germline, CDR1 SEHNR and CDR2 FQNEAQ (reference sequence). The CDR3 is 12 amino acids. The CDR3 DNA is TGTGCCAGCAGCTTCGGGGGGTCGGGAGCTTTCTTT. This codes for CASSFGGSGAFF. The whole variable domain, remainder taken from reference TRBV7-9 and TRBJ1-1, is DTGVSQNPRHKITKRGQNVTFRCDPISEHNRLYWYRQTLGQGPEFLTYFQNEAQLEKSRLLSDRFSAERPKGSFSTLEIQRTEQGDSAMYLCASSFGGSGAFFGQGTRLTVV.

J is TRBJ1-1 and V is TRBV7-3; no definite D call. The V gene's germline CDR1 is SGHTA and CDR2 FQGTGA. Trimming took off 5 bases at V and 0 bases at J, with 10 bases between the two ends. This CDR3 is built from 14 residues. In DNA form, the CDR3 reads TGTGCCAGCAGCCCTGGACTGTTGAACACTGAAGCTTTCTTT. This codes for CASSPGLLNTEAFF.

This clone was observed a few times. The chain has TRBV4-3 and TRBJ2-7; 7 bases fit TRBD2. The J segment lost 3 bases and the V segment lost 2 bases, leaving 7 bases of the junction unmatched. There are 15 residues in the CDR3. CDR1 is LGHNA, CDR2 YSLEER, per germline. The CDR3 DNA follows: TGCGCCAGCAGCCAAACGACTAGCAACTTCTACGAGCAGTACTTC. It codes for CASSQTTSNFYEQYF.

The V gene is TRBV19, the J gene TRBJ2-1; TRBD2 agrees at 10 bases. J lost 10 bases, V lost 2 bases, and 5 bases had no gene match. The CDR3 runs to 14 residues. Per the germline V gene, CDR1 is LNHDA and CDR2 is SQIVND (reference sequence). DNA for the CDR3: TGTGCCAGTAGTATACCGGGACTAGCGACCGAGCAGTTCTTC. Residues: CASSIPGLATEQFF.

Details on this clone: Other nucleotide sequences in the sample specify the same CDR3. This chain links TRBV28 with TRBJ2-5; D gene uncertain. Germline values: CDR1 MDHEN, CDR2 SYDVKM. The V and J ends lost 1 base and 5 bases respectively, with 2 bases between them. The CDR3 spans 11 residues. The CDR3 region is CASSLSETQYF. The CDR3 region has the DNA TGTGCCAGCAGTTTATCGGAGACCCAGTACTTC.

With regard to this clone: Since no conserved phenylalanine or tryptophan closes the CDR3, a read error is the likely cause. The rearrangement links TRBV30 to TRBJ1-6; a weak D match, TRBD1 (6 bases). V was trimmed by 0 bases and J by 8 bases, leaving 11 bases between them. CDR3 length: 14 residues. Germline CDR1 GTSNPN, CDR2 SVGIG (reference sequence). CDR3 DNA sequence: TGTGCCTGGAGTGTAGAACAGGGCCATTCACCCCTCCACTCT. The encoded protein is CAWSVEQGHSPLHS.

This chain links TRBV9 with TRBJ2-7; 8 positions match TRBD1. The trim removed 3 bases at V and 0 bases at J, leaving 14 bases unmatched. Germline V gene sequence: CDR1 SGDLS, CDR2 YYNGEE. The CDR3 is 18 residues long. The CDR3 coding sequence is TGTGCCAGCAGCGCGAGACCCTCGACAGGGGCCTACTCCTACGAGCAGTACTTC. This translates into CASSARPSTGAYSYEQYF. The complete variable domain, with remaining parts taken from reference TRBV9 and TRBJ2-7, reads DSGVTQTPKHLITATGQRVTLRCSPRSGDLSVYWYQQSLDQGLQFLIQYYNGEERAKGNILERFSAQQFPDLHSELNLSSLELGDSALYFCASSARPSTGAYSYEQYFGPGTRLTVT.

The chain is built from TRBV19 and TRBJ1-1; a weak D match, TRBD1 (5 bases). V shed 6 bases and J shed 5 bases, with 19 bases lying between them. CDR1 LNHDA and CDR2 SQIVND come from the germline V gene (reference sequence). This CDR3 is built from 15 residues. The CDR3 sequence: CASSPRQTEPTEAFF. The CDR3 nucleotides are TGTGCCAGTAGCCCACGACAGACCGAACCTACTGAAGCTTTCTTT.

The chain joins TRBV6-5 to TRBJ1-5; TRBD1 might be the D (5 bases). Trimming took 0 bases from V and 6 from J, leaving 6 bases between them. This CDR3 has 13 amino acids. Germline V CDR1 and CDR2: MNHEY, SVGAGI. The CDR3 spells CASSYSRVQPQHF. In DNA form, the CDR3 reads TGTGCCAGCAGTTACTCCAGGGTTCAGCCCCAGCATTTT.

The chain carries TRBV7-2 and TRBJ1-1; D uncertain. CDR1 is SGHTA, CDR2 FQGNSA, per germline. The CDR3 is 15 residues long. V was pared by 5 bases and J by 4 bases, with 17 bases between. This chain's CDR3 is CASSRLRTSGTEAFF. The CDR3 DNA reads TGTGCCAGCAGCCGTCTTCGGACTTCGGGCACTGAAGCTTTCTTT.

The CDR3 spells CASFPGGRVTDTQYF. CDR3 coding DNA: TGTGCCAGCTTCCCAGGCGGGAGGGTTACAGATACGCAGTATTTT. The rearrangement joins TRBV21-1 to TRBJ2-3; the listed D gene, TRBD2, was not tested against the DNA. TRBV21-1 has pseudogene status. The CDR3 consists of 15 residues.